What follows are 31 T cell receptor delta chains derived from one specimen sequenced in a study of Vδ1+ human thymocytes. Study results and caveats: Thymic TRG and TRD repertoires appeared highly polyclonal, with Gaussian CDR3 length distributions.

Their antigens are not known. RNA was extracted from the cells and then reverse transcribed. CDR3 amplicons came from multiplex PCR with pooled V-gene forward and constant-region reverse primers. TCRdb processed the multiplex PCR reads again with the CATT caller. This table has 80,000 or so delta-chain clones, about 38% appearing once. What was sequenced was Vdelta1+ gamma-delta thymocytes from the thymus. Subset here: FACS-sorted CD3+ TCRalphabeta- TCRVdelta1+ TCRVdelta2- thymocytes. These receptors were taken from a boy younger than two who had congenital heart surgery.

J is TRDJ1 and V is TRDV2; 7 bases are a match to TRDD3. Per germline, CDR1 GEAIGNYY and CDR2 EKD. The V segment lost 0 bases and the J segment 0 bases; nucleotides outside the gene matches: 15. The CDR3 has 19 residues. The CDR3: CACDTSLADTGSYTDKLIF. DNA of the CDR3: TGTGCCTGTGACACCTCCCTAGCGGATACGGGATCGTACACCGATAAACTCATCTTT.

The chain is built from TRDV2 and TRDJ1; D is ambiguous. V was cut by 3 bases and J by 1 base, with 17 bases left in between. In germline, CDR1 is GEAIGNYY, CDR2 EKD. The CDR3 covers 16 residues. CDR3 in amino acids: CACDRDGRGLTDKLIF. The CDR3 region has the DNA TGTGCCTGTGACCGCGACGGAAGGGGCCTCACCGATAAACTCATCTTT.

This clone came up a few times. The chain combines TRDV2 with TRDJ1; 8 bases agree with TRDD3. V trimming: 0 bases; J trimming: 0 bases; junction bases outside the gene matches: 11. Germline CDR1 is GEAIGNYY and CDR2 is EKD. CDR3 length: 18 amino acids. CDR3 sequence: CACDTGELGGLYTDKLIF. The CDR3 DNA reads as TGTGCCTGTGACACCGGTGAACTGGGGGGACTGTACACCGATAAACTCATCTTT.

The chain joins TRDV1 to TRDJ1; 11 bases are shared with TRDD3. The V and J ends lost 3 bases and 3 bases, in that order; junction bases with no gene match: 21. Looked up from germline, CDR1 is TSWWSYY and CDR2 is QGS. The CDR3 has 21 amino acids. Here the CDR3 DNA reads TGTGCTCTTGGGGAGGAGCTCCCGTCAGACTGGGGGATAGAGGTTTCCGATAAACTCATCTTT. Its protein product is CALGEELPSDWGIEVSDKLIF.

This clone has only one observation. V and J are TRDV1 and TRDJ1; 13 nucleotides agree with TRDD3. The CDR3 consists of 24 residues. The V gene's germline CDR1 is TSWWSYY and CDR2 QGS. V dropped 2 bases and J dropped 3; count of bases not matched to a gene: 27. CDR3 nucleotides: TGTGCTCTTGGGGAAGAGGGGTTCCTACTGAAATACTGGGGGATACGCAGAAGAGCCGATAAACTCATCTTT. Translation gives CALGEEGFLLKYWGIRRRADKLIF.

This clone was detected only a few times. The genes are TRDV1 and TRDJ1, with 13 bases matching TRDD3. This CDR3 contains 28 residues. From germline, CDR1 is TSWWSYY and CDR2 QGS. The junction had 38 bases not matched to a gene; V was cut back by 3 bases and J by 1 base. The DNA for the CDR3 is TGTGCTCTTGGGGAGCCATGCCCATCTACGCGTACTGGGGGATACGCCCCGGGACCCTCTCCCCTCACCGATAAACTCATCTTT. Protein product: CALGEPCPSTRTGGYAPGPSPLTDKLIF.

With regard to this clone: The same CDR3 is also encoded by other DNA sequences in this sample. The chain has TRDV2 and TRDJ1; 7 nucleotides match TRDD3. The V and J ends lost 0 bases and 0 bases, in that order; junction bases with no gene match: 12. CDR1 and CDR2 from the germline V gene are GEAIGNYY and EKD. This CDR3 comprises 18 residues. The CDR3 reads CACDTGAGGRPYTDKLIF. Here the CDR3 DNA reads TGTGCCTGTGACACCGGTGCTGGGGGCCGCCCGTACACCGATAAACTCATCTTT.

The rearrangement uses TRDV1 and TRDJ1, with D unclear. Trimming shortened V by 2 bases and J by 4 bases, and 11 bases separated the two germline ends. Germline V gives CDR1 TSWWSYY, CDR2 QGS. This CDR3 is built from 14 residues. Written as DNA, the CDR3 is TGTGCTCTTGGGGAAGTTTTGCACTTCGATAAACTCATCTTT. It codes for CALGEVLHFDKLIF.

The chain joins TRDV1 to TRDJ1, with a possible D match to TRDD3 (5 bases). Per germline, CDR1 TSWWSYY and CDR2 QGS. V lost 1 base and J lost 5, with 17 bases in between. The CDR3 has 16 amino acids. CDR3 coding DNA: TGTGCTCTTGGGGAACCTTCTACTCGGGGGCCAGATAAACTCATCTTT. As protein: CALGEPSTRGPDKLIF.

With regard to this clone: The same CDR3 also results from other DNA sequences found in this sample. The V call is TRDV2, the J call TRDJ1; TRDD3 matches at 12 bases. CDR3 size: 17 residues. Germline loops: CDR1 GEAIGNYY, CDR2 EKD. J lost 2 bases, V lost 0 bases, and 6 bases had no gene match. The CDR3 nucleotides are TGTGCCTGTGACACCGAACTGGGGGATACTAAAACCGATAAACTCATCTTT. Amino acid sequence: CACDTELGDTKTDKLIF.

This chain links TRDV1 with TRDJ1; 9 nucleotides agree with TRDD3. The CDR3 spans 18 residues. V lost 3 bases, J lost 0 bases, and 11 bases stayed unmatched. Looked up from germline, CDR1 is TSWWSYY and CDR2 is QGS. DNA for the CDR3: TGTGCTCTTGGGGACCGTTTACGATCTGGGGGATACACCGATAAACTCATCTTT. Translated, it gives CALGDRLRSGGYTDKLIF.

The chain joins TRDV2 to TRDJ1; 8 bases match TRDD3. CDR1 is GEAIGNYY, CDR2 EKD, per germline. There are 19 residues in the CDR3. With 9 bases clipped from V and 5 bases from J, the junction kept 28 bases outside the gene matches. The CDR3 region has the DNA TGTGCCACCGGCTTAACGGGTAGAGGGGATACCCTCCTACATGATAAACTCATCTTT. This sequence encodes CATGLTGRGDTLLHDKLIF.

The chain is built from TRDV1 and TRDJ1; 10 bases fit TRDD3. CDR3 length: 21 amino acids. V lost 2 bases, J lost 6 bases, and 24 bases stayed unmatched. CDR1 is TSWWSYY and CDR2 is QGS in the germline V gene. Here the CDR3 DNA reads TGTGCTCTTGGGGAAAAGGACACAAGGCCTTCCTATGTACTGGGGGATTATAAACTCATCTTT. Translating gives CALGEKDTRPSYVLGDYKLIF.

The chain links TRDV1 to TRDJ1; TRDD3 is a possible D gene (9 bases). Trimming cost V 2 bases and J 0 bases, with 31 bases left between them. Germline-derived CDR1 and CDR2 are TSWWSYY and QGS. This CDR3 has 22 residues. The CDR3 coding sequence is TGTGCTCTTGGGGAAATCCCTCTTCCTACCCTACTGGGGGAAGAGTACACCGATAAACTCATCTTT. Its translation: CALGEIPLPTLLGEEYTDKLIF.

A note on this clone: Other DNA sequences in this specimen translate into the identical CDR3. The chain employs TRDV1 and TRDJ1, with 11 bases aligning to TRDD3. The CDR3 totals 16 residues. Germline CDR1 and CDR2: TSWWSYY and QGS. V shed 4 bases and J 2 bases; nucleotides not matched to a gene: 6. The CDR3 spells CALGGTGGYLTDKLIF. CDR3 sequence (DNA): TGTGCTCTTGGGGGTACTGGGGGATATTTAACCGATAAACTCATCTTT.

This clone has only a few counts. This chain connects TRDV1 to TRDJ1; TRDD3 agrees at 9 bases. The length of the CDR3 is 21 residues. J lost 2 bases, V lost 3 bases, and 22 bases had no gene match. Germline V gives CDR1 TSWWSYY, CDR2 QGS. This CDR3 reads CALGDTAFFLPWLGDTDKLIF. The CDR3 DNA follows: TGTGCTCTTGGGGATACAGCCTTTTTCCTGCCGTGGCTGGGGGATACCGATAAACTCATCTTT.

In this sample, this clone turned up a few times. The gene calls are TRDV1 and TRDJ1; no firm D call. The length of the CDR3 is 18 residues. V was pared by 2 bases and J by 0 bases, with 19 bases between. Germline CDR1 reads TSWWSYY; CDR2 reads QGS. CDR3 sequence: CALGEGLLNPRNTDKLIF. In DNA form, the CDR3 reads TGTGCTCTTGGGGAAGGACTTCTAAACCCTCGGAACACCGATAAACTCATCTTT.

The chain recombines TRDV1 with TRDJ1; 8 nucleotides align to TRDD3. After removal of 1 base from V and 0 bases from J, the junction contained 13 bases not matched to a gene. This CDR3 is 19 amino acids long. Looked up from germline, CDR1 is TSWWSYY and CDR2 is QGS. Here the CDR3 reads CALGERATGGWLYTDKLIF. The CDR3 DNA reads TGTGCTCTTGGGGAACGAGCAACTGGGGGGTGGTTGTACACCGATAAACTCATCTTT.

The chain couples TRDV1 to TRDJ1, with TRDD2 as a possible D gene (6 bases). V gave up 0 bases and J gave up 1 base, with 21 bases separating them. The CDR3 is made up of 19 amino acids. Germline CDR1 is TSWWSYY and CDR2 is QGS. The CDR3 is CALGELCRHPTFRTDKLIF. CDR3 DNA sequence: TGTGCTCTTGGGGAACTATGTCGCCATCCTACGTTCCGCACCGATAAACTCATCTTT.

The rearrangement links TRDV1 to TRDJ1, with TRDD3 matching over 10 bases. V trimming: 3 bases; J trimming: 2 bases; junction bases outside the gene matches: 24. The germline V gene has CDR1 TSWWSYY and CDR2 QGS. The CDR3 covers 22 residues. The CDR3 DNA follows: TGTGCTCTTGGGGAGCCAACGCCTTTCCGACTGTTTGTACTGGGGGATACCGATAAACTCATCTTT. Its protein product is CALGEPTPFRLFVLGDTDKLIF.

This clone was seen at least ten times. The same CDR3 arises from other DNA sequences in this sample as well. The chain is built from TRDV2 and TRDJ2, with TRDD3 identical over 8 bases. Trimming cost V 6 bases and J 0 bases; bases outside gene matches: 11. The CDR3 extends over 17 amino acids. Germline V gene lookup returns CDR1 GEAIGNYY and CDR2 EKD. CDR3 bases: TGTGCCTGTAACAGTACTGGGGGGGTGGCTTTGACAGCACAACTCTTCTTT. Its protein product is CACNSTGGVALTAQLFF.

As regards this clone: The same CDR3 is also encoded by other DNA sequences in this sample. The genes are TRDV1 and TRDJ1, with 9 bases matching TRDD2. V shed 0 bases, J shed 2 bases, and the junction held 13 bases outside the gene matches. The CDR3 is 19 amino acids. Germline CDR1 reads TSWWSYY; CDR2 reads QGS. The DNA for the CDR3 is TGTGCTCTTGGGGAACTAGGACCTTCCTACGGCCATCGAACCGATAAACTCATCTTT. This translates into CALGELGPSYGHRTDKLIF.

This clone has only a few counts. The chain recombines TRDV1 with TRDJ1, with 13 nucleotides matching TRDD3. The CDR3 is 16 residues long. The germline V gene has CDR1 TSWWSYY and CDR2 QGS. With 8 bases clipped from V and 5 bases from J, the junction kept 11 bases outside the gene matches. This CDR3 reads CALKEDWGIRSDKLIF. The CDR3 nucleotides are TGTGCTCTTAAAGAGGACTGGGGGATACGCTCAGATAAACTCATCTTT.

This rearrangement joins TRDV1 to TRDJ1, with D tentatively TRDD1 (5 bases). V lost 0 bases and J 6 bases, leaving 23 bases between the germline ends. Germline V gene sequence: CDR1 TSWWSYY, CDR2 QGS. The CDR3 contains 18 residues. DNA for the CDR3: TGTGCTCTTGGGGAACTACGTAGTAATTCGTACCGAAATCATAAACTCATCTTT. Its protein product is CALGELRSNSYRNHKLIF.

This chain links TRDV1 with TRDJ1, with D possibly TRDD2 on 5 matching bases. This CDR3 contains 15 residues. The germline V gene has CDR1 TSWWSYY and CDR2 QGS. V lost 4 bases and J 5 bases, leaving 17 bases between the germline ends. The chain's CDR3 is CALGGLIFLGDKLIF. The CDR3 nucleotides are TGTGCTCTTGGGGGCCTCATTTTCCTCGGAGATAAACTCATCTTT.

This clone has just a few counts. This chain uses TRDV1 with TRDJ1; D is undetermined. CDR1 TSWWSYY and CDR2 QGS come from the germline V gene. The V end was cut by 0 bases, the J end by 0 bases, with 17 bases between. The CDR3 has 18 residues. The CDR3 here is CALGELHGLHSYTDKLIF. The CDR3 region has the DNA TGTGCTCTTGGGGAACTCCATGGGCTCCACTCTTACACCGATAAACTCATCTTT.

This clone was seen only a few times. V is TRDV1 and J is TRDJ1, with TRDD3 identical over 11 bases. V shed 4 bases and J 4 bases; nucleotides not matched to a gene: 26. The CDR3 covers 22 residues. CDR1 is TSWWSYY and CDR2 is QGS in the germline V gene. CDR3 region: CALGAAPFPGGYFGPDNDKLIF. CDR3 in DNA: TGTGCTCTTGGGGCCGCGCCCTTTCCTGGGGGATACTTTGGACCTGACAACGATAAACTCATCTTT.

This clone was found a few times. J is TRDJ1 and V is TRDV1; D uncertain. The CDR3 spans 13 residues. V lost 3 bases, J lost 6 bases, and 11 bases lay in between. Germline lookup yields CDR1 TSWWSYY and CDR2 QGS. The CDR3 nucleotides read TGTGCTCTTGGGGATGTAATCTCCTATAAACTCATCTTT. It yields the protein CALGDVISYKLIF.

This clone has just a few counts. V and J are TRDV1 and TRDJ1; no clear D gene. Germline loops: CDR1 TSWWSYY, CDR2 QGS. The CDR3 covers 15 residues. Trimming pared 2 bases from V and 8 bases from J, leaving 18 bases between. The DNA of the CDR3 is TGTGCTCTTGGGGAAGAATTTGGACTGCCCCTCAAACTCATCTTT. Its protein is CALGEEFGLPLKLIF.

V and J are TRDV1 and TRDJ1; TRDD3 agrees at 8 bases. Germline loops: CDR1 TSWWSYY, CDR2 QGS. The CDR3 extends over 23 amino acids. The ends lost 4 bases at V and 0 bases at J; junction bases unmatched: 28. The CDR3 DNA reads as TGTGCTCTTGGGGCACTCAGGGCCTTCCCCTCTCTACTGGGGGTCAAGTACACCGATAAACTCATCTTT. This translates into CALGALRAFPSLLGVKYTDKLIF.

V is TRDV1 and J is TRDJ1; 8 nucleotides line up with TRDD3. J was trimmed by 10 bases and V by 3 bases; bases with no gene match: 25. This CDR3 spans 19 amino acids. Germline V lookup: CDR1 TSWWSYY, CDR2 QGS. CDR3 amino acids: CALGEPRFLLGGPELGLIF. The CDR3 DNA sequence: TGTGCTCTTGGGGAGCCCCGGTTTCTACTGGGGGGTCCAGAGTTGGGACTCATCTTT.